The clone carrying this TCR beta chain was found many times. The sample is drawn from a study of T-cell memory formation after mild COVID-19. Overall study context: Most TCR clusters belonged to a single donor.

Germline CDR1 is LNHDA and CDR2 is SQIVND (reference sequence). The CDR3 extends over 15 amino acids. V lost 6 bases and J lost 5; bases outside the gene matches: 11. TCRdb re-called the 5' RACE reads with MiXCR, one entry per CDR3 protein. The sample contains 25,000 to 35,000 distinct CDR3 sequences, about 8% of which appear only once. The receptor was derived from an adult woman who had mild COVID-19 (a few samples of this study predate the infection). Cell type and time point are not known. Sequenced sample: PBMCs or a T cell subset sorted from them (not recorded which). The chain joins TRBV19 to TRBJ2-5; 8 positions match TRBD1. The chain's CDR3 is CASRDRGGARETQYF. DNA for the CDR3: TGTGCCAGTAGAGACAGGGGCGGGGCAAGGGAGACCCAGTACTTC.